Listed here are 30 T cell receptor beta chains from one sample, sequenced in a study of blood T cell repertoires in COVID-19. TCRdb keeps only in-frame clones here, not all; method: immunoSEQ multiplex PCR. The repertoire holds some 70,000 clones, approximately 79% seen once, with roughly 10% in the top ten. The source material was peripheral blood. The receptors were sampled from a woman in her fifties or sixties with acute or convalescent COVID-19.

Comments on this clone: Other DNA sequences in the sample encode the same CDR3. The chain is built from TRBV5-1 and TRBJ2-1; D is perhaps TRBD2 (5 bases). The CDR3 has 14 amino acids. Per the germline V gene, CDR1 is SGHRS and CDR2 is YFSETQ. V was trimmed by 4 bases and J by 4 bases, leaving 12 bases between them. The CDR3 region has the DNA TGCGCCAGCAGCCTGTCAGGAGGATACAATGAGCAGTTCTTC. This codes for CASSLSGGYNEQFF. The entire variable domain, with the rest obtained from reference TRBV5-1 and TRBJ2-1, is as follows: KAGVTQTPRYLIKTRGQQVTLSCSPISGHRSVSWYQQTPGQGLQFLFEYFSETQRNKGNFPGRFSGRQFSNSRSEMNVSTLELGDSALYLCASSLSGGYNEQFFGPGTRLTVL.

This chain links TRBV5-1 with TRBJ2-7, with D maybe TRBD1 (6 bases). The CDR3 length is 15 residues. V gave up 0 bases and J gave up 0 bases, with 10 bases separating them. The germline gives CDR1 SGHRS, CDR2 YFSETQ. The CDR3 sequence: CASSLGAGDSYEQYF. Written as DNA, the CDR3 is TGCGCCAGCAGCTTGGGGGCAGGGGACTCCTACGAGCAGTACTTC.

This clone was recorded a few times. The chain links TRBV12-3 or TRBV12-4 to TRBJ1-2, with 8 nucleotides matching TRBD1. The CDR3 totals 13 residues. The ends lost 8 bases at V and 3 bases at J; junction bases unmatched: 5. The CDR3 coding sequence is TGTGCCAGCGCGCGACAGGGGTACTATGGCTACACCTTC. This codes for CASARQGYYGYTF.

This clone came up once. J is TRBJ1-4 and V is TRBV6-5; D is possibly TRBD1 (6 bases). The length of the CDR3 is 13 residues. Trimming left V 2 bases short and J 10 bases short, with 11 bases between. The germline gives CDR1 MNHEY, CDR2 SVGAGI. CDR3 DNA sequence: TGTGCCAGCAGTTACGCCACAGGGCGAAAACTGTTTTTT. Its translation is CASSYATGRKLFF.

This clone was recorded only once. The gene calls are TRBV11-2 and TRBJ1-2; D is possibly TRBD1 (6 bases). The germline CDR1 and CDR2 sequences are SGHAT and FQNNGV. V was clipped by 5 bases and J by 6 bases, with 16 bases between them. This CDR3 comprises 14 residues. In DNA, the CDR3 is TGTGCCAGCAGCCAACTTGGTGGGGGCGATGGCTACACCTTC. Translated, it gives CASSQLGGGDGYTF.

This clone is labeled medium-sized. CDR3 bases: TGTGCCAGCAGAAAGGGGGCGCGGGAAAAACTGTTTTTT. It encodes CASRKGAREKLFF. The V and J genes are TRBV6-5 and TRBJ1-4; the match to TRBD1 covers 7 bases. The ends lost 6 bases at V and 8 bases at J; junction bases unmatched: 6. CDR3 length: 13 amino acids. Germline V CDR1 and CDR2: MNHEY, SVGAGI.

The chain joins TRBV7-9 to TRBJ1-1; D gene uncertain. The length of the CDR3 is 12 residues. Germline CDR1 reads SEHNR; CDR2 reads FQNEAQ (reference sequence). Trimming removed 5 bases at V and 8 bases at J, with 12 bases between. The CDR3 DNA is TGTGCCAGCAGCGATCGGGATAAAGAAGCTTTCTTT. This codes for CASSDRDKEAFF.

This clone was seen just once. V is TRBV7-7 and J is TRBJ2-1; tentatively, D is TRBD2 (6 bases). From germline, CDR1 is SSHAT and CDR2 FNYEAQ (reference sequence). This CDR3 is 17 amino acids long. V lost 1 base to trimming and J lost 6 bases, with 19 bases between them. Written as DNA, the CDR3 is TGTGCCAGCAGCTTAGTGGCCGGGCCGGGGAGGTTCAATGAGCAGTTCTTC. This encodes CASSLVAGPGRFNEQFF.

The chain joins TRBV19 to TRBJ2-2; a possible D gene is TRBD2 (6 bases). Germline values: CDR1 LNHDA, CDR2 SQIVND (reference sequence). The CDR3 sequence is 14 residues long. The V end was cut by 0 bases, the J end by 5 bases, with 7 bases between. The CDR3 DNA is TGTGCCAGTAGTATAGATGGAGGGACCGGGGAGCTGTTTTTT. Translating it yields CASSIDGGTGELFF.

The genes are TRBV24-1 and TRBJ2-2; tentatively, D is TRBD1 (5 bases). V was shortened by 7 bases and J by 2 bases, with 10 bases between the two germline ends. The CDR3 is 14 amino acids. Germline lookup yields CDR1 KGHDR and CDR2 SFDVKD. CDR3 sequence reads: CATRTDSNTGELFF. Written as DNA, the CDR3 is TGTGCCACCAGGACCGACAGTAACACCGGGGAGCTGTTTTTT.

V gene TRBV5-1 combines with J gene TRBJ2-2; D is undetermined. The CDR3 loop spans 13 amino acids. Trimming took off 0 bases at V and 5 bases at J, with 5 bases between the two ends. Germline assignment: CDR1 SGHRS and CDR2 YFSETQ. DNA for the CDR3: TGCGCCAGCAGCTTGGACTTTACCGGGGAGCTGTTTTTT. It codes for CASSLDFTGELFF.

The chain uses TRBV29-1 and TRBJ1-3; 8 bases fit TRBD1. Losses at the gene ends were 6 bases for V and 0 bases for J; bases not matched to a gene: 7. Germline V gene data show CDR1 as SQVTM and CDR2 as ANQGSEA. This CDR3 region has 15 residues. Written as DNA, the CDR3 is TGCAGCGTCAAGACAGGGGCTAGCTCTGGAAACACCATATATTTT. It codes for CSVKTGASSGNTIYF.

CDR3 sequence (DNA): TGTGCCAGCAGTTACAAGTCGGGGAACACTGAAGCTTTCTTT. Translation gives CASSYKSGNTEAFF. The chain uses TRBV6-5 and TRBJ1-1; D ambiguous. This CDR3 has 14 residues. Germline CDR1 MNHEY, CDR2 SVGAGI. V was shortened by 2 bases and J by 1 base, with 8 bases between the two germline ends.

V and J are TRBV6-5 and TRBJ1-2; no clear D. CDR3 length equals 13 residues. The germline V gene has CDR1 MNHEY and CDR2 SVGAGI. V shed 5 bases and J shed 6 bases, with 13 bases lying between them. The CDR3 here is CASSLGGRHGYTF. CDR3 sequence (DNA): TGTGCCAGCAGTCTTGGCGGAAGACATGGCTACACCTTC.

This chain connects TRBV7-2 to TRBJ1-2; possible D gene TRBD1, 6 bases. The CDR3 length is 16 residues. The germline V and J ends were trimmed by 1 base and 5 bases, with 17 bases remaining between them. Germline V gene sequence: CDR1 SGHTA, CDR2 FQGNSA. CDR3 coding DNA: TGTGCCAGCAGCTTAGGACCTGGACAGAGCCTTTATGGCTACACCTTC. Its translation: CASSLGPGQSLYGYTF.

The chain is built from TRBV9 and TRBJ1-2, with D possibly matching TRBD1 (6 bases). The CDR3 covers 14 residues. Trimming removed 3 bases from V and 7 bases from J, with 16 bases in between. CDR1 SGDLS and CDR2 YYNGEE come from the germline V gene. The DNA of the CDR3 is TGTGCCAGCAGCGCAGGGGTGGGCGAACTTGGCTACACCTTC. It encodes CASSAGVGELGYTF.

The chain employs TRBV5-1 and TRBJ2-5, with a tentative D call TRBD2 (7 bases). Germline CDR1 SGHRS, CDR2 YFSETQ. The CDR3 loop spans 14 amino acids. Trimming cost V 4 bases and J 5 bases, with 15 bases left between them. The CDR3 bases are TGCGCCAGCAGCGAACAGGGAGGGGGGGAGACCCAGTACTTC. It is translated as CASSEQGGGETQYF.

The count of this clone is one. CDR3 DNA sequence: TGTGCCAGCGGGCGGGACGATCTTAATTCACCCCTCCACTTT. This encodes CASGRDDLNSPLHF. The V gene is TRBV9, the J gene TRBJ1-6; weak D call: TRBD1 (5 bases). Trimming took 7 bases from V and 6 from J, leaving 14 bases between them. The germline gives CDR1 SGDLS, CDR2 YYNGEE. CDR3 length: 14 amino acids. The entire variable domain, with the rest obtained from reference TRBV9 and TRBJ1-6, is as follows: DSGVTQTPKHLITATGQRVTLRCSPRSGDLSVYWYQQSLDQGLQFLIQYYNGEERAKGNILERFSAQQFPDLHSELNLSSLELGDSALYFCASGRDDLNSPLHFGNGTRLTVT.

This clone was seen a single time. The rearrangement links TRBV5-5 to TRBJ2-6; D gene ambiguous. This CDR3 has 15 residues. Germline V gene lookup returns CDR1 SGHKS and CDR2 YYEKEE (reference sequence). With 1 base removed from V and 0 bases from J, the gap between germline ends came to 5 bases. In nucleotides, the CDR3 is TGTGCCAGCAGCTTGATCAGCTCTGGGGCCAACGTCCTGACTTTC. Translation gives CASSLISSGANVLTF. The whole variable domain, filled in from reference TRBV5-5 and TRBJ2-6, reads DAGVTQSPTHLIKTRGQQVTLRCSPISGHKSVSWYQQVLGQGPQFIFQYYEKEERGRGNFPDRFSARQFPNYSSELNVNALLLGDSALYLCASSLISSGANVLTFGAGSRLTVL.

V usage is TRBV5-4 and J usage is TRBJ2-3, with D possibly TRBD2 on 5 matching bases. V dropped 7 bases and J dropped 4 bases, with 16 bases sitting between them. Germline CDR1 and CDR2: SGHNT and YYREEE (reference sequence). The CDR3 is 14 amino acids. CDR3 loop: CASAEAPWADTQYF. CDR3 nucleotide sequence: TGTGCCAGCGCGGAGGCCCCTTGGGCAGATACGCAGTATTTT.

This clone was observed a few times. CDR3 sequence: CATSRAGGMYRTEAFF. In DNA form, the CDR3 reads TGTGCCACCAGCAGAGCTGGGGGGATGTATCGCACTGAAGCTTTCTTT. The J gene is TRBJ1-1, the V gene TRBV15; D might be TRBD1 (5 bases). Looked up from germline, CDR1 is LNHNV and CDR2 is YYDKDF (reference sequence). Trimming took 1 base from V and 4 from J, leaving 16 bases between them. The CDR3 totals 16 residues.

The chain carries TRBV3-1 (or the pseudogene TRBV3-2) and TRBJ2-2; 8 nucleotides align to TRBD2. The CDR3 extends over 18 amino acids. J gave up 5 bases and V 4 bases, and 15 bases lay outside the gene matches. CDR1 is LGHDT and CDR2 is YNNKEL in the germline V gene (reference sequence). CDR3 amino acids: CASSLTGAGALGTGELFF. The DNA of the CDR3 is TGTGCCAGCAGCCTGACGGGAGCGGGAGCATTGGGTACCGGGGAGCTGTTTTTT.

This chain joins TRBV19 and TRBJ1-5, with 8 positions matching TRBD1. V was pared by 2 bases and J by 5 bases, with 8 bases of the junction left unmatched. The CDR3 sequence is 16 residues long. Germline CDR1 LNHDA, CDR2 SQIVND (reference sequence). DNA of the CDR3: TGTGCCAGTAGTATAAGGGTCGGGACAGGTTATCAGCCCCAGCATTTT. Translating gives CASSIRVGTGYQPQHF.

This chain joins TRBV5-1 and TRBJ2-4; 15 bases are a match to TRBD2. V dropped 0 bases and J dropped 3; count of bases not matched to a gene: 1. This CDR3 has 17 amino acids. CDR1 and CDR2 from the germline V gene are SGHRS and YFSETQ. CDR3 region: CASSLAGLAGGKNIQYF. The CDR3, as DNA: TGCGCCAGCAGCTTGGCGGGACTAGCGGGAGGCAAAAACATTCAGTACTTC.

The chain couples TRBV19 to TRBJ1-2, with D tentatively TRBD1 (6 bases). CDR3 length: 16 residues. V shed 5 bases and J shed 6 bases, with 22 bases lying between them. Germline values: CDR1 LNHDA, CDR2 SQIVND (reference sequence). The CDR3 coding sequence is TGTGCCAGTAGTGAGGGACAAGGACCCGGGATGGATGGCTACACCTTC. It translates to CASSEGQGPGMDGYTF.

V and J are TRBV6-1 and TRBJ2-1, with 12 bases lining up with TRBD2. The CDR3 has 17 amino acids. The V gene end was trimmed by 2 bases and the J gene end by 6 bases; junction bases not matched to a gene: 8. Germline V CDR1 and CDR2: MNHNS, SASEGT. For the CDR3, the DNA is TGTGCCAGCAGTGAACGGTACCTAGCGGGAGGGTCCAATGAGCAGTTCTTC. Its translation: CASSERYLAGGSNEQFF.

V and J are TRBV7-2 and TRBJ2-3; D not resolved. The CDR3 has 13 amino acids. CDR1 is SGHTA and CDR2 is FQGNSA in the germline V gene. Trimming cost V 0 bases and J 3 bases, with 4 bases left between them. This CDR3 is CASSLARTDTQYF. In DNA form, the CDR3 reads TGTGCCAGCAGCTTAGCTAGAACAGATACGCAGTATTTT.

The genes are TRBV5-8 and TRBJ2-5; 12 bases match TRBD2. J lost 2 bases, V lost 1 base, and 6 bases had no gene match. Germline CDR1 and CDR2: SGHTS and YDEGEE. This CDR3 is built from 17 residues. This CDR3 is CASSLPSGRAPQETQYF. The CDR3 nucleotides read TGTGCCAGCAGCTTGCCTAGCGGGAGGGCCCCTCAAGAGACCCAGTACTTC.

The chain is built from TRBV27 and TRBJ2-1; D possibly corresponds to TRBD1 (5 bases). The CDR3 is 14 residues long. The V gene's germline CDR1 is MNHEY and CDR2 SMNVEV (reference sequence). V lost 5 bases and J lost 1, with 9 bases in between. The CDR3 loop is CASSATESYNEQFF. The CDR3 DNA follows: TGTGCCAGCAGTGCGACAGAGTCCTACAATGAGCAGTTCTTC.

The chain is built from TRBV7-9 and TRBJ1-1, with unresolved D. Germline-derived CDR1 and CDR2 are SEHNR and FQNEAQ (reference sequence). CDR3 length equals 14 residues. Trimming took 5 bases from V and 1 from J, leaving 11 bases between them. CDR3 sequence reads: CASSVAQSNTEAFF. The DNA of the CDR3 is TGTGCCAGCAGCGTCGCACAGTCGAACACTGAAGCTTTCTTT.